Below, one TCR beta chain is given with its context. TCRdb reanalysed the 5' RACE reads using MiXCR and keeps one entry per CDR3 protein. The sample records roughly 80,000 distinct CDR3 sequences, around 7.3% being singletons. This sample is drawn from a study of spatial heterogeneity in lung cancer. This CDR3 is built from 13 residues. Germline V lookup: CDR1 SEHNR, CDR2 FQNEAQ (reference sequence). Trimming left V 5 bases short and J 4 bases short, with 11 bases between. The time point was: sample taken at primary tumor resection. The TCR comes from a male donor with early-stage non-small cell lung cancer. This specimen consisted of PBMCs, obtained at surgery. The chain carries TRBV7-9 and TRBJ1-2; D gene unclear. The CDR3 is CASSELTVYGYTF. Written as DNA, the CDR3 is TGTGCCAGCAGCGAACTAACGGTCTATGGCTACACCTTC. The whole variable domain, filled in from reference TRBV7-9 and TRBJ1-2, reads DTGVSQNPRHKITKRGQNVTFRCDPISEHNRLYWYRQTLGQGPEFLTYFQNEAQLEKSRLLSDRFSAERPKGSFSTLEIQRTEQGDSAMYLCASSELTVYGYTFGSGTRLTVV.